The entry that follows covers one TCR beta chain sequence. In the authors' methods: Amplified reference gene primers provided the basis for estimating nucleated cell counts. Some clones are missing from TCRdb's copy, which holds only in-frame ones; the method was immunoSEQ multiplex PCR. For V, J and clone size, that table is used; D and trimming come from the DNA. The sample holds 200,000 to 250,000 clones; around 87% are singletons and the top ten take just under 6.5%. The data derive from a study of blood T cell repertoires in COVID-19. The overall study: Nucleic acid was either cDNA or gDNA, and it came from T cells, B-cell-depleted T cells, or PBMCs.

The receptor was isolated from a woman younger than 45 with acute COVID-19. The sequencing input was PBMCs or T cells enriched from blood (not recorded which).

CDR3 sequence (DNA): TGTGCCAGCAGCCTAGGTTCACCCCTCCACTTT. Its protein product is CASSLGSPLHF. V usage is TRBV6-4 and J usage is TRBJ1-6; D gene unclear. CDR1 is MRHNA and CDR2 is SNTAGT in the germline V gene. CDR3 length: 11 residues. V was trimmed by 6 bases and J by 9 bases, leaving 6 bases between them.